These 21 T cell receptor beta chains originate from one sample sequenced in a study of blood T cell repertoires in COVID-19. Clones were sequenced by immunoSEQ multiplex PCR, and TCRdb holds only the in-frame ones, with some missing. The repertoire holds about 300,000 clones, with 89% as singletons. Sequenced sample: peripheral blood. The source of these receptors is a woman in her twenties or thirties with COVID-19, enrolled during active disease.

V gene TRBV9 combines with J gene TRBJ2-1, with 8 bases fitting TRBD1. Germline lookup yields CDR1 SGDLS and CDR2 YYNGEE. The CDR3 is 15 residues long. With 4 bases clipped from V and 4 bases from J, the junction kept 7 bases outside the gene matches. CDR3 sequence reads: CASSPSDRAYNEQFF. In DNA form, the CDR3 reads TGTGCCAGCAGCCCATCGGACAGGGCGTACAATGAGCAGTTCTTC. Drawing the rest from reference TRBV9 and TRBJ2-1, the complete variable domain is DSGVTQTPKHLITATGQRVTLRCSPRSGDLSVYWYQQSLDQGLQFLIQYYNGEERAKGNILERFSAQQFPDLHSELNLSSLELGDSALYFCASSPSDRAYNEQFFGPGTRLTVL.

This clone occurred once. V usage is TRBV6-5 and J usage is TRBJ2-5; D ambiguous. Between the trimmed V and J ends, which lost 8 bases and 1 base, there was a span of 2 bases. The CDR3 has 10 residues. Germline lookup yields CDR1 MNHEY and CDR2 SVGAGI. The CDR3 nucleotides read TGTGCCAGCCGCCAAGAGACCCAGTACTTC. It yields the protein CASRQETQYF.

V gene TRBV19 combines with J gene TRBJ1-1; possibly TRBD1 for D (6 bases). This CDR3 has 11 residues. The V gene lost 2 bases and the J gene lost 10 bases, with 8 bases spanning the gap. Germline-derived CDR1 and CDR2 are LNHDA and SQIVND (reference sequence). The CDR3 reads CASSIIGGAFF. The CDR3 region has the DNA TGTGCCAGTAGTATAATAGGGGGAGCTTTCTTT. Using reference TRBV19 and TRBJ1-1 for the parts outside the CDR3, the full variable domain is DGGITQSPKYLFRKEGQNVTLSCEQNLNHDAMYWYRQDPGQGLRLIYYSQIVNDFQKGDIAEGYSVSREKKESFPLTVTSAQKNPTAFYLCASSIIGGAFFGQGTRLTVV.

V is TRBV5-4 and J is TRBJ1-3; TRBD1 agrees at 12 bases. The CDR3 covers 17 residues. Germline V gene lookup returns CDR1 SGHNT and CDR2 YYREEE (reference sequence). The junction had 7 bases not matched to a gene; V was cut back by 4 bases and J by 2 bases. The CDR3 region has the DNA TGTGCCAGCAGCCTTCCGGGACAGGGGGCTACTGGAAACACCATATATTTT. Translation: CASSLPGQGATGNTIYF.

The J gene is TRBJ1-5, the V gene TRBV6-2 or TRBV6-3; D possibly corresponds to TRBD1 (5 bases). CDR3 size: 16 residues. Between the trimmed V and J ends, which lost 2 bases and 2 bases, there was a span of 13 bases. Per germline, CDR1 MNHEY and CDR2 SVGEGT. The CDR3 reads CASSYRVWGGNQPQHF. CDR3 nucleotides: TGTGCCAGCAGTTACCGGGTTTGGGGGGGCAATCAGCCCCAGCATTTT.

The chain couples TRBV3-1 (or the pseudogene TRBV3-2) to TRBJ1-2; TRBD1 aligns across 7 bases. CDR1 is LGHDT and CDR2 is YNNKEL in the germline V gene (reference sequence). The CDR3 covers 18 residues. The V and J ends lost 0 bases and 2 bases, in that order; junction bases with no gene match: 12. The CDR3 is CASSQERGAGGTNYGYTF. CDR3 sequence (DNA): TGTGCCAGCAGCCAAGAAAGGGGGGCAGGGGGTACGAACTATGGCTACACCTTC.

This chain links TRBV18 with TRBJ1-3; the D gene is possibly TRBD1 (5 bases). Germline V gives CDR1 KGHSH, CDR2 LQKENI. Trimming cost V 3 bases and J 4 bases, with 10 bases left between them. This CDR3 has 14 residues. The CDR3 sequence is CASSPQGEGNTIYF. The CDR3 DNA reads TGTGCCAGCTCACCGCAGGGTGAGGGAAACACCATATATTTT.

J is TRBJ2-1 and V is TRBV7-2, with TRBD2 matching 7 bases. The V gene's germline CDR1 is SGHTA and CDR2 FQGNSA. This CDR3 has 15 amino acids. With 4 bases clipped from V and 3 bases from J, the junction kept 6 bases outside the gene matches. The CDR3 region is CASSSLGRIYNEQFF. CDR3 bases: TGTGCCAGCAGCTCCCTCGGGAGGATCTACAATGAGCAGTTCTTC.

The chain joins TRBV6-1 to TRBJ2-4; D possibly corresponds to TRBD1 (6 bases). V lost 4 bases to trimming and J lost 4 bases, with 17 bases between them. CDR3 length equals 16 residues. Germline values: CDR1 MNHNS, CDR2 SASEGT. The CDR3 loop reads CASSAEGTRLKNIQYF. CDR3 in DNA: TGTGCCAGCAGTGCTGAGGGGACACGGCTAAAAAACATTCAGTACTTC.

The rearrangement uses TRBV6-5 and TRBJ2-6; D gene uncertain. This CDR3 region has 14 residues. With 6 bases removed from V and 0 bases from J, the gap between germline ends came to 6 bases. The germline V gene has CDR1 MNHEY and CDR2 SVGAGI. The DNA for the CDR3 is TGTGCCAGCAGCGTAGACTCTGGGGCCAACGTCCTGACTTTC. Amino acid sequence: CASSVDSGANVLTF.

The CDR3 spells CASRTYTLAVNTGELFF. CDR3 sequence (DNA): TGTGCCAGCCGTACCTACACCCTAGCGGTGAACACCGGGGAGCTGTTTTTT. The chain has TRBV28 and TRBJ2-2; TRBD2 matches 7 bases. J was trimmed by 1 base and V by 8 bases; bases with no gene match: 13. Germline V gene data show CDR1 as MDHEN and CDR2 as SYDVKM. The CDR3 length is 17 residues.

V usage is TRBV7-8 and J usage is TRBJ1-2, with 10 bases identical to TRBD1. Germline CDR1 is SGHVS and CDR2 is FQNEAQ. CDR3 size: 14 residues. Unmatched junction bases numbered 2, after V lost 5 bases and J lost 2 bases. The CDR3 nucleotides read TGTGCCAGCAGCCGACAGGGGGCGAACTATGGCTACACCTTC. Translated, it gives CASSRQGANYGYTF.

The chain uses TRBV2 and TRBJ1-1, with D possibly TRBD1 on 6 matching bases. The V gene's germline CDR1 is SNHLY and CDR2 FYNNEI. V was trimmed by 4 bases and J by 5 bases, leaving 11 bases between them. CDR3 length equals 13 residues. DNA of the CDR3: TGTGCCAGCAGTGTAAACAGGGAAACTGAAGCTTTCTTT. Translated, it gives CASSVNRETEAFF.

This CDR3 is CASSLTGQDNNQPQHF. Written as DNA, the CDR3 is TGTGCCAGCAGCCTTACCGGACAGGACAACAATCAGCCCCAGCATTTT. V is TRBV11-2 and J is TRBJ1-5; 7 bases map to TRBD1. The V gene end was trimmed by 5 bases and the J gene end by 3 bases; junction bases not matched to a gene: 10. Germline lookup yields CDR1 SGHAT and CDR2 FQNNGV. CDR3 length equals 16 residues.

The chain has TRBV19 and TRBJ1-6; D possibly corresponds to TRBD1 (5 bases). CDR3 size: 13 residues. Trimming left V 8 bases short and J 6 bases short, with 11 bases between. Germline lookup yields CDR1 LNHDA and CDR2 SQIVND (reference sequence). CDR3: CASRFRANSPLHF. The CDR3 coding sequence is TGTGCCAGTCGCTTCAGGGCTAATTCACCCCTCCACTTT.

This rearrangement joins TRBV5-6 to TRBJ1-1; TRBD1 aligns across 7 bases. This CDR3 has 16 residues. The trim removed 5 bases at V and 4 bases at J, leaving 14 bases unmatched. Germline loops: CDR1 SGHDT, CDR2 YYEEEE. Here the CDR3 reads CASSKREGGRVTEAFF. DNA of the CDR3: TGTGCCAGCAGTAAAAGAGAAGGGGGCAGGGTCACTGAAGCTTTCTTT.

CDR3 sequence (DNA): TGTGCCAGCAGCTTCCGGGACAGGGGCGGATATGGCTACACCTTC. It translates to CASSFRDRGGYGYTF. J is TRBJ1-2 and V is TRBV7-2; 10 nucleotides match TRBD1. This CDR3 is built from 15 residues. CDR1 is SGHTA and CDR2 is FQGNSA in the germline V gene. Losses at the gene ends were 3 bases for V and 5 bases for J; bases not matched to a gene: 6.

The chain combines TRBV4-1 with TRBJ2-7, with D possibly being TRBD2 (5 bases). V gave up 0 bases and J gave up 4 bases, with 16 bases separating them. The CDR3 is made up of 16 amino acids. CDR1 and CDR2 from the germline V gene are MGHRA and YSYEKL. The CDR3 reads CASSQDSVASGYEQYF. In DNA form, the CDR3 reads TGCGCCAGCAGCCAAGATTCGGTAGCCTCGGGGTACGAGCAGTACTTC.

The chain carries TRBV4-1 and TRBJ1-2; D not resolved. Germline V gene lookup returns CDR1 MGHRA and CDR2 YSYEKL. The CDR3 sequence is 16 residues long. The germline V and J ends were trimmed by 1 base and 4 bases, with 16 bases remaining between them. The CDR3 region has the DNA TGCGCCAGCAGCCAAGGCTCACACAGTTCCTTCTATGGCTACACCTTC. The encoded protein is CASSQGSHSSFYGYTF.

The chain combines TRBV12-3 or TRBV12-4 with TRBJ1-2; D possibly corresponds to TRBD1 (5 bases). V was shortened by 2 bases and J by 11 bases, with 15 bases between the two germline ends. The CDR3 spans 13 residues. The CDR3, as DNA: TGTGCCAGCAGTTTATCAGGGATAACACGGTACACCTTC. Its protein product is CASSLSGITRYTF.

The V and J genes are TRBV5-5 and TRBJ1-2, with TRBD1 identical over 8 bases. V gave up 0 bases and J gave up 3 bases; unmatched junction bases: 1. This CDR3 comprises 14 residues. Germline loops: CDR1 SGHKS, CDR2 YYEKEE (reference sequence). CDR3 sequence reads: CASSLVQGDYGYTF. DNA of the CDR3: TGTGCCAGCAGCTTGGTACAGGGGGACTATGGCTACACCTTC.